One and the same sample provided the 23 T cell receptor beta chains below, sequenced in a study of blood T cell repertoires in COVID-19. Using immunoSEQ multiplex PCR, the repertoire was profiled, and TCRdb retains in-frame clones only, with some absent. The sample consists of a few hundred thousand clones, approximately 83% of them appearing once. The sample comprised peripheral blood. Receptors were obtained from a woman in her sixties or seventies with acute or convalescent COVID-19.

This rearrangement joins TRBV27 to TRBJ1-1; D is possibly TRBD1 (5 bases). Trimming removed 4 bases at V and 3 bases at J, with 24 bases between. Germline V gene data show CDR1 as MNHEY and CDR2 as SMNVEV (reference sequence). This CDR3 has 18 amino acids. The CDR3 loop is CASSSSPPGIGRDTEAFF. Here the CDR3 DNA reads TGTGCCAGCAGTTCATCCCCCCCAGGGATTGGTAGGGACACTGAAGCTTTCTTT.

This clone was found once. This chain uses TRBV5-5 with TRBJ2-5; perhaps TRBD2 as D (5 bases). Germline loops: CDR1 SGHKS, CDR2 YYEKEE (reference sequence). V was trimmed by 0 bases and J by 1 base, leaving 7 bases between them. The CDR3 spans 14 residues. This CDR3 is CASSLAGSQETQYF. The CDR3 nucleotides are TGTGCCAGCAGCTTGGCGGGGTCCCAAGAGACCCAGTACTTC.

This chain uses TRBV7-7 with TRBJ2-1; D is undetermined. Germline CDR1 and CDR2: SSHAT and FNYEAQ (reference sequence). This CDR3 has 13 residues. V was pared by 1 base and J by 3 bases, with 4 bases between. The CDR3 here is CASSLGRYNEQFF. In DNA form, the CDR3 reads TGTGCCAGCAGCTTAGGTCGCTACAATGAGCAGTTCTTC.

CDR3 protein: CASSAQGFNSPLHF. The CDR3 DNA follows: TGTGCCAGCAGTGCCCAGGGTTTTAATTCACCCCTCCACTTT. This chain connects TRBV6-6 to TRBJ1-6; possible D gene TRBD1, 5 bases. Germline loops: CDR1 MNHNY, CDR2 SVGAGI (reference sequence). Trimming stripped 5 bases from V and 6 bases from J, with 11 bases between. The CDR3 consists of 14 residues.

This chain links TRBV27 with TRBJ1-5, with TRBD1 matching over 9 bases. Germline V lookup: CDR1 MNHEY, CDR2 SMNVEV (reference sequence). V lost 5 bases and J lost 4; bases outside the gene matches: 6. This CDR3 has 15 amino acids. As DNA, the CDR3 is TGTGCCAGCAGTCCGTCGGGACAGGGTAATCAGCCCCAGCATTTT. Protein product: CASSPSGQGNQPQHF.

The chain employs TRBV4-1 and TRBJ2-5; no clear D gene. Trimming removed 1 base at V and 8 bases at J, with 11 bases between. CDR3 size: 13 residues. Germline CDR1 reads MGHRA; CDR2 reads YSYEKL. In DNA, the CDR3 is TGCGCCAGCAGCCAAGTCGGTGGTGGTACCCAGTACTTC. Encoded protein: CASSQVGGGTQYF.

The chain is built from TRBV5-4 and TRBJ2-6; 12 nucleotides agree with TRBD2. J gave up 0 bases and V 4 bases, and 8 bases lay outside the gene matches. The CDR3 is 19 amino acids. Germline CDR1 is SGHNT and CDR2 is YYREEE (reference sequence). CDR3 sequence: CASSPPTSGGFSGANVLTF. The CDR3 DNA reads as TGTGCCAGCAGCCCACCAACTAGCGGGGGGTTCTCTGGGGCCAACGTCCTGACTTTC.

This sequence joins TRBV5-1 and TRBJ1-1; 7 nucleotides agree with TRBD1. The V segment lost 3 bases and the J segment 5 bases; nucleotides outside the gene matches: 10. CDR1 and CDR2 (germline): SGHRS, YFSETQ. The CDR3 has 15 residues. CDR3 bases: TGCGCCAGCAGCTCCCGCTACAGGGGACGGACTGAAGCTTTCTTT. Its translation is CASSSRYRGRTEAFF.

The J gene is TRBJ1-6, the V gene TRBV6-5; D is unresolved. V dropped 6 bases and J dropped 0 bases, with 6 bases sitting between them. This CDR3 is 14 amino acids long. Germline assignment: CDR1 MNHEY and CDR2 SVGAGI. CDR3 coding DNA: TGTGCCAGCAGGGCAAGCTCCTATAATTCACCCCTCCACTTT. Encoded protein: CASRASSYNSPLHF.

The chain combines TRBV2 with TRBJ1-1, with a weak D call TRBD1 (5 bases). Between the trimmed V and J ends, which lost 2 bases and 1 base, there was a span of 11 bases. Germline CDR1 reads SNHLY; CDR2 reads FYNNEI. The CDR3 sequence is 15 residues long. The DNA for the CDR3 is TGTGCCAGCAGTGAACGTCAAGGGGAGAACACTGAAGCTTTCTTT. Its translation: CASSERQGENTEAFF.

This clone was recorded a few times. V usage is TRBV6-1 and J usage is TRBJ1-2; 7 nucleotides align to TRBD1. The V gene's germline CDR1 is MNHNS and CDR2 SASEGT. With 3 bases clipped from V and 4 bases from J, the junction kept 8 bases outside the gene matches. This CDR3 contains 15 residues. The CDR3 bases are TGTGCCAGCAGTGACCTGACAGGGCCGGGCTATGGCTACACCTTC. It encodes CASSDLTGPGYGYTF.

The chain joins TRBV24-1 to TRBJ2-2; weak D call: TRBD2 (5 bases). Per germline, CDR1 KGHDR and CDR2 SFDVKD. CDR3 length: 13 amino acids. Trimming stripped 6 bases from V and 7 bases from J, with 11 bases between. The CDR3 nucleotides read TGTGCCACCAGTCGTGAGGGTGGCGGGGAGCTGTTTTTT. Its protein product is CATSREGGGELFF.

The chain joins TRBV3-1 (or the pseudogene TRBV3-2) to TRBJ1-2; D is possibly TRBD1 (5 bases). The CDR3 totals 14 residues. Trimming removed 0 bases from V and 2 bases from J, with 7 bases in between. CDR1 is LGHDT and CDR2 is YNNKEL in the germline V gene (reference sequence). CDR3 protein: CASSQDTGNYGYTF. The CDR3 DNA reads TGTGCCAGCAGCCAAGATACAGGAAACTATGGCTACACCTTC.

This chain connects TRBV3-1 (or the pseudogene TRBV3-2) to TRBJ2-1, with 11 bases that match TRBD2. This CDR3 comprises 15 residues. In germline, CDR1 is LGHDT, CDR2 YNNKEL (reference sequence). V gave up 6 bases and J gave up 8 bases; unmatched junction bases: 9. The CDR3 sequence is CASRVAGGLSHEQFF. For the CDR3, the DNA is TGTGCCAGCAGGGTAGCGGGGGGGCTATCCCATGAGCAGTTCTTC.

This clone has more than one count but fewer than ten. The J gene is TRBJ1-4, the V gene TRBV7-9, with 8 positions matching TRBD1. This CDR3 spans 16 amino acids. V shed 3 bases and J 5 bases; nucleotides not matched to a gene: 8. Germline lookup yields CDR1 SEHNR and CDR2 FQNEAQ (reference sequence). CDR3 coding DNA: TGTGCCAGCAGCTTCGGAGACAGGGGAGGGAATGAAAAACTGTTTTTT. Encoded protein: CASSFGDRGGNEKLFF.

V is TRBV9 and J is TRBJ1-4; 7 nucleotides match TRBD1. Trimming removed 4 bases from V and 7 bases from J; junction bases left unmatched: 7. Germline V gene lookup returns CDR1 SGDLS and CDR2 YYNGEE. The CDR3 has 14 amino acids. The CDR3 reads CASSSGQVSEKLFF. CDR3 DNA sequence: TGTGCCAGCAGCAGCGGACAGGTTTCTGAAAAACTGTTTTTT.

In this sample, this clone turned up once. V is TRBV6-1 and J is TRBJ1-5, with D unresolved. V was shortened by 1 base and J by 7 bases, with 11 bases between the two germline ends. The CDR3 length is 14 residues. CDR1 is MNHNS and CDR2 is SASEGT in the germline V gene. Here the CDR3 DNA reads TGTGCCAGCAGTGAAGACCTGCTGAGGCAGCCCCAGCATTTT. Its protein is CASSEDLLRQPQHF.

This clone has only a few counts. The chain joins TRBV30 to TRBJ1-1, with D possibly being TRBD1 (5 bases). Per the germline V gene, CDR1 is GTSNPN and CDR2 is SVGIG (reference sequence). Trimming cost V 3 bases and J 0 bases, with 14 bases left between them. The CDR3 has 15 residues. DNA of the CDR3: TGTGCCTGGAGCATCAGAGACAGAGTGAACACTGAAGCTTTCTTT. The encoded protein is CAWSIRDRVNTEAFF.

This clone was counted once. The rearrangement joins TRBV11-1 to TRBJ2-1; the match to TRBD2 covers 7 bases. Per germline, CDR1 SGHAT and CDR2 FQDESV (reference sequence). The CDR3 contains 15 residues. V shed 5 bases, J shed 7 bases, and the junction held 11 bases outside the gene matches. This chain's CDR3 is CASSPGGGTWNEQFF. CDR3 nucleotides: TGTGCCAGCAGCCCCGGCGGGGGAACGTGGAATGAGCAGTTCTTC.

The CDR3 loop is CASRHRLQASTDTQYF. The DNA for the CDR3 is TGTGCCAGCAGACACAGGTTACAAGCTAGCACAGATACGCAGTATTTT. The chain uses TRBV27 and TRBJ2-3, with D possibly being TRBD1 (5 bases). The CDR3 runs to 16 residues. Trimming shortened V by 6 bases and J by 0 bases, and 16 bases separated the two germline ends. Germline V gene sequence: CDR1 MNHEY, CDR2 SMNVEV (reference sequence).

The chain has TRBV11-2 and TRBJ2-3, with TRBD1 matching over 8 bases. The CDR3 sequence is 14 residues long. The ends lost 4 bases at V and 2 bases at J; junction bases unmatched: 2. Per the germline V gene, CDR1 is SGHAT and CDR2 is FQNNGV. The CDR3 loop is CASSSDRVTDTQYF. The CDR3 bases are TGTGCCAGCAGCTCGGACAGGGTCACAGATACGCAGTATTTT.

This clone was detected only once. The CDR3 DNA sequence: TGTGCCAGCAACAGGGGGGCCTACAATGAGCAGTTCTTC. This sequence encodes CASNRGAYNEQFF. The genes are TRBV9 and TRBJ2-1; 8 bases align to TRBD1. Germline CDR1 SGDLS, CDR2 YYNGEE. CDR3 size: 13 residues. Trimming removed 6 bases from V and 2 bases from J; junction bases left unmatched: 1. Full variable domain (outside the CDR3, taken from reference TRBV9 and TRBJ2-1): DSGVTQTPKHLITATGQRVTLRCSPRSGDLSVYWYQQSLDQGLQFLIQYYNGEERAKGNILERFSAQQFPDLHSELNLSSLELGDSALYFCASNRGAYNEQFFGPGTRLTVL.

CDR3 sequence: CASSLTVAGGLWNEQFF. In nucleotides, the CDR3 is TGTGCCAGCAGCTTAACCGTAGCGGGGGGGCTTTGGAATGAGCAGTTCTTC. The V gene is TRBV7-8, the J gene TRBJ2-1, with TRBD2 identical over 11 bases. V trimming: 2 bases; J trimming: 7 bases; junction bases outside the gene matches: 10. Looked up from germline, CDR1 is SGHVS and CDR2 is FQNEAQ. The CDR3 has 17 residues.